This section outlines one T cell receptor (beta chain) sequence together with its context. The data were obtained in a study of control samples from healthy donors and cancer patients. TCRdb's copy holds only in-frame clones and misses some; the assay was immunoSEQ multiplex PCR. Among about 160,000 clones listed, 96% were seen once. V lost 8 bases to trimming and J lost 5 bases, with 10 bases between them. Germline V gene lookup returns CDR1 GTSNPN and CDR2 SVGIG (reference sequence). The CDR3 contains 11 residues. The sequenced sample consisted of blood. This clonotype originated in a woman between 25 and 40 years old in good health. The genes are TRBV30 and TRBJ2-1; D is undetermined. CDR3 residues: CAVRAHNEQFF. Written as DNA, the CDR3 is TGTGCCGTAAGGGCCCACAATGAGCAGTTCTTC.